This T cell receptor (beta chain) derives from a study of blood T cell repertoires in COVID-19. The CDR3 is 16 amino acids. V was shortened by 2 bases and J by 9 bases, with 20 bases between the two germline ends. CDR1 and CDR2 from the germline V gene are ENHRY and SYGVKD. Only in-frame clones appear in the TCRdb table, and some are missing; sequencing was by immunoSEQ multiplex PCR. The repertoire holds about 140,000 clones, with 85% to 90% as singletons. This sequence was found in a woman aged 80 or over with acute or convalescent COVID-19. The chain is built from TRBV10-3 and TRBJ2-1; TRBD1 might be the D (7 bases). Sequencing was done on a sample of peripheral blood. The CDR3: CAISEPGGARDSEQFF. In DNA form, the CDR3 reads TGTGCCATCAGTGAGCCCGGCGGGGCCAGGGACAGTGAGCAGTTCTTC.